A single sample is the source of the 26 T cell receptor beta chains below, sequenced in a study of blood T cell repertoires in COVID-19. Profiled with immunoSEQ multiplex PCR; TCRdb holds only in-frame clones, not every one. The sample includes 200,000 to 250,000 clones, more than 75% of them seen just once. Specimen: PBMCs or T cells enriched from blood (not recorded which). These receptors came from a woman aged 50 to 60 who had recovered from COVID-19.

V gene TRBV6-5 combines with J gene TRBJ1-1; D gene uncertain. Germline loops: CDR1 MNHEY, CDR2 SVGAGI. Between the trimmed V and J ends, which lost 7 bases and 7 bases, there was a span of 13 bases. The CDR3 totals 12 residues. DNA for the CDR3: TGTGCCAGCATTAGTTACCGATTTGAAGCTTTCTTT. Its protein is CASISYRFEAFF.

Concerning this clone: The sample holds other DNA sequences that translate to the same CDR3. The V call is TRBV12-3 or TRBV12-4, the J call TRBJ1-5, with 7 bases that match TRBD1. V was pared by 6 bases and J by 4 bases, with 3 bases of the junction left unmatched. The CDR3 has 13 residues. The CDR3 region is CASSLQGNQPQHF. In DNA form, the CDR3 reads TGTGCCAGCAGCTTACAGGGGAATCAGCCCCAGCATTTT.

This rearrangement joins TRBV9 to TRBJ1-1; D not resolved. The CDR3 is made up of 13 amino acids. Germline-derived CDR1 and CDR2 are SGDLS and YYNGEE. Trimming took off 4 bases at V and 6 bases at J, with 13 bases between the two ends. The CDR3 bases are TGTGCCAGCAGCTTAACGACTGACCCTGAAGCTTTCTTT. Protein product: CASSLTTDPEAFF.

The chain links TRBV7-8 to TRBJ1-1; D remains unclear. From germline, CDR1 is SGHVS and CDR2 FQNEAQ. The V and J ends lost 0 bases and 5 bases respectively, with 7 bases between them. The CDR3 consists of 13 residues. This chain's CDR3 is CASSLAAGTEAFF. Written as DNA, the CDR3 is TGTGCCAGCAGCTTAGCGGCGGGGACTGAAGCTTTCTTT.

This sequence joins TRBV7-2 and TRBJ1-2; D might be TRBD1 (5 bases). Trimming removed 1 base at V and 0 bases at J, with 9 bases between. The V gene's germline CDR1 is SGHTA and CDR2 FQGNSA. This CDR3 region has 15 residues. The CDR3 DNA reads TGTGCCAGCAGCTTAGAGGCGGGGGCTAACTATGGCTACACCTTC. Translated, it gives CASSLEAGANYGYTF.

The chain joins TRBV5-1 to TRBJ1-1; D ambiguous. V was shortened by 7 bases and J by 0 bases, with 19 bases between the two germline ends. Germline V gene sequence: CDR1 SGHRS, CDR2 YFSETQ. The CDR3 extends over 16 amino acids. The chain's CDR3 is CASRIRTEIMNTEAFF. The CDR3 DNA is TGCGCCAGCCGAATACGGACTGAGATTATGAACACTGAAGCTTTCTTT.

This clone was observed a single time. The J gene is TRBJ2-1, the V gene TRBV30; D is perhaps TRBD2 (6 bases). The length of the CDR3 is 15 residues. The V end was cut by 2 bases, the J end by 4 bases, with 15 bases between. Germline V gives CDR1 GTSNPN, CDR2 SVGIG (reference sequence). CDR3 in amino acids: CAWSPTSNRYNEQFF. Written as DNA, the CDR3 is TGTGCCTGGAGTCCGACTAGTAACCGTTACAATGAGCAGTTCTTC.

The V and J genes are TRBV19 and TRBJ1-6, with 7 nucleotides matching TRBD1. The J segment lost 6 bases and the V segment lost 5 bases, leaving 10 bases of the junction unmatched. Germline CDR1 reads LNHDA; CDR2 reads SQIVND (reference sequence). The CDR3 loop spans 16 amino acids. The CDR3 DNA reads TGTGCCAGTAGTGTGAAGACCGGGACAGCTAATTCACCCCTCCACTTT. It translates to CASSVKTGTANSPLHF.

V is TRBV18 and J is TRBJ1-3; D uncertain. V shed 2 bases and J shed 3 bases, with 8 bases lying between them. This CDR3 spans 14 amino acids. The germline CDR1 and CDR2 sequences are KGHSH and LQKENI. DNA of the CDR3: TGTGCCAGCTCACCATTGGGCTTTGGAAACACCATATATTTT. It specifies CASSPLGFGNTIYF.

The V call is TRBV2, the J call TRBJ1-5; D is perhaps TRBD1 (5 bases). This CDR3 comprises 15 residues. Germline V CDR1 and CDR2: SNHLY, FYNNEI. Trimming stripped 0 bases from V and 6 bases from J, with 12 bases between. For the CDR3, the DNA is TGTGCCAGCAGTGAAGCTGGGGGGGTGGGTCAGCCCCAGCATTTT. It encodes CASSEAGGVGQPQHF. Based on the CDR3 plus reference TRBV2 and TRBJ1-5, the full variable domain is EPEVTQTPSHQVTQMGQEVILRCVPISNHLYFYWYRQILGQKVEFLVSFYNNEISEKSEIFDDQFSVERPDGSNFTLKIRSTKLEDSAMYFCASSEAGGVGQPQHFGDGTRLSIL.

The rearrangement links TRBV7-9 to TRBJ2-1; 8 bases match TRBD1. This CDR3 spans 17 amino acids. CDR1 SEHNR and CDR2 FQNEAQ come from the germline V gene (reference sequence). Trimming cost V 5 bases and J 4 bases; bases outside gene matches: 13. CDR3 region: CASSPPTGTGFYNEQFF. The CDR3 DNA reads as TGTGCCAGCAGCCCACCGACCGGGACAGGTTTTTACAATGAGCAGTTCTTC.

The sample holds one count of this clone. The CDR3 here is CAWSGKPGQVVRGYTF. DNA for the CDR3: TGTGCCTGGAGTGGAAAACCGGGACAGGTTGTGAGAGGCTACACCTTC. This rearrangement joins TRBV30 to TRBJ1-2; TRBD1 matches at 8 bases. V shed 1 base and J 8 bases; nucleotides not matched to a gene: 15. In germline, CDR1 is GTSNPN, CDR2 SVGIG (reference sequence). This CDR3 contains 16 residues.

The rearrangement links TRBV19 to TRBJ2-7, with TRBD2 identical over 13 bases. Germline-derived CDR1 and CDR2 are LNHDA and SQIVND (reference sequence). The CDR3 spans 17 residues. Germline trimming cut 4 bases from V and 3 bases from J; bases unmatched to any gene: 9. The CDR3 DNA reads TGTGCCAGTAGTACCTACCGGACTAGCGGGGGAGTCTACGAGCAGTACTTC. This encodes CASSTYRTSGGVYEQYF.

The rearrangement links TRBV2 to TRBJ1-5; D is unresolved. The CDR3 totals 14 residues. Germline CDR1 is SNHLY and CDR2 is FYNNEI. The V end lost 7 bases, the J end lost 0 bases, and 10 bases lay between the germline ends. Here the CDR3 reads CASTREYSNQPQHF. Here the CDR3 DNA reads TGTGCCAGCACACGGGAGTATAGCAATCAGCCCCAGCATTTT.

The rearrangement links TRBV18 to TRBJ2-1; D not resolved. Germline V gene data show CDR1 as KGHSH and CDR2 as LQKENI. This CDR3 has 14 amino acids. V was cut by 0 bases and J by 1 base, with 4 bases left in between. CDR3: CASSPPRSYNEQFF. The CDR3 nucleotides are TGTGCCAGCTCACCACCGAGGTCCTACAATGAGCAGTTCTTC.

The V gene is TRBV4-3, the J gene TRBJ2-7; 8 positions match TRBD1. J lost 3 bases, V lost 3 bases, and 4 bases had no gene match. This CDR3 is built from 14 residues. Per the germline V gene, CDR1 is LGHNA and CDR2 is YSLEER. CDR3 sequence: CASSQEDRVYEQYF. In DNA form, the CDR3 reads TGCGCCAGCAGCCAGGAGGACAGGGTCTACGAGCAGTACTTC.

This clone has just one count. CDR3 in amino acids: CASSLVGTSGGGEQYF. In nucleotides, the CDR3 is TGTGCCAGCAGCTTAGTTGGGACTAGCGGGGGTGGCGAGCAGTACTTC. This chain links TRBV7-2 with TRBJ2-7; 14 bases match TRBD2. Unmatched junction bases numbered 5, after V lost 1 base and J lost 6 bases. The CDR3 runs 16 residues. Germline loops: CDR1 SGHTA, CDR2 FQGNSA.

The rearrangement uses TRBV28 and TRBJ2-7; the match to TRBD2 covers 10 bases. The J segment lost 3 bases and the V segment lost 6 bases, leaving 8 bases of the junction unmatched. Germline CDR1 MDHEN, CDR2 SYDVKM. This CDR3 has 15 amino acids. The CDR3 DNA is TGTGCCAGCAGCACTACTAGCGGGAAATTCTACGAGCAGTACTTC. Amino acids: CASSTTSGKFYEQYF.

The rearrangement links TRBV10-1 to TRBJ2-5; D perhaps matches TRBD2 (6 bases). Between the trimmed V and J ends, which lost 3 bases and 1 base, there was a span of 12 bases. The CDR3 loop spans 15 amino acids. The germline gives CDR1 WNHNN, CDR2 SYGVQD (reference sequence). CDR3 DNA: TGCGCCAGCAGTGATGGGGGGATAGCCCAAGAGACCCAGTACTTC. It translates to CASSDGGIAQETQYF.

This clone was picked up one time. The chain has TRBV19 and TRBJ2-3, with no clear D. The V gene's germline CDR1 is LNHDA and CDR2 SQIVND (reference sequence). The CDR3 contains 13 residues. V was cut by 3 bases and J by 1 base, with 5 bases left in between. CDR3 in DNA: TGTGCCAGTAGTATTTCCGGCACAGATACGCAGTATTTT. As protein: CASSISGTDTQYF. Looking up the rest from reference TRBV19 and TRBJ2-3 gives the full variable domain: DGGITQSPKYLFRKEGQNVTLSCEQNLNHDAMYWYRQDPGQGLRLIYYSQIVNDFQKGDIAEGYSVSREKKESFPLTVTSAQKNPTAFYLCASSISGTDTQYFGPGTRLTVL.

The chain is built from TRBV30 and TRBJ2-1; 16 nucleotides line up with TRBD2. This CDR3 is built from 13 residues. Germline values: CDR1 GTSNPN, CDR2 SVGIG (reference sequence). V trimming: 8 bases; J trimming: 9 bases; junction bases outside the gene matches: 4. This CDR3 reads CAGTSGRAFEQFF. CDR3 coding DNA: TGTGCCGGGACTAGCGGGAGGGCCTTTGAGCAGTTCTTC. The complete variable domain, with remaining parts taken from reference TRBV30 and TRBJ2-1, reads SQTIHQWPATLVQPVGSPLSLECTVEGTSNPNLYWYRQAAGRGLQLLFYSVGIGQISSEVPQNLSASRPQDRQFILSSKKLLLSDSGFYLCAGTSGRAFEQFFGPGTRLTVL.

The chain has TRBV5-4 and TRBJ1-1; TRBD1 aligns across 9 bases. This CDR3 is built from 17 residues. V lost 1 base to trimming and J lost 6 bases; unmatched junction nucleotides: 13. The germline V gene has CDR1 SGHNT and CDR2 YYREEE (reference sequence). The DNA of the CDR3 is TGTGCCAGCAGCTTGTTCCCCGGGACAGGGCGGTCCGCTGAAGCTTTCTTT. Protein sequence: CASSLFPGTGRSAEAFF.

This chain links TRBV19 with TRBJ2-1, with TRBD1 as a possible D gene (5 bases). The CDR3 loop spans 15 amino acids. V shed 3 bases and J shed 7 bases, with 16 bases lying between them. Per the germline V gene, CDR1 is LNHDA and CDR2 is SQIVND (reference sequence). The CDR3: CASSIQGVFGNEQFF. CDR3 nucleotide sequence: TGTGCCAGTAGTATTCAAGGGGTTTTTGGAAATGAGCAGTTCTTC.

This chain links TRBV29-1 with TRBJ2-7, with 7 bases fitting TRBD1. Germline V lookup: CDR1 SQVTM, CDR2 ANQGSEA. The CDR3 loop spans 11 amino acids. V shed 6 bases, J shed 4 bases, and the junction held 3 bases outside the gene matches. The CDR3 DNA follows: TGCAGCGTGGGGGACAGTTACGAGCAGTACTTC. The encoded protein is CSVGDSYEQYF.

This chain connects TRBV27 to TRBJ2-3, with 10 bases fitting TRBD2. The CDR3 runs 16 residues. Germline CDR1 and CDR2: MNHEY and SMNVEV (reference sequence). V lost 4 bases to trimming and J lost 4 bases; unmatched junction nucleotides: 8. Here the CDR3 reads CASSSPGLAWADTQYF. The DNA for the CDR3 is TGTGCCAGCAGTTCTCCGGGACTAGCGTGGGCAGATACGCAGTATTTT.

V gene TRBV5-8 combines with J gene TRBJ2-3; 7 bases align to TRBD2. Losses at the gene ends were 7 bases for V and 7 bases for J; bases not matched to a gene: 6. The germline gives CDR1 SGHTS, CDR2 YDEGEE. CDR3 length equals 12 residues. CDR3 amino acids: CASELSGNTQYF. DNA for the CDR3: TGTGCCAGCGAACTGAGCGGGAATACGCAGTATTTT.